This T cell receptor beta chain was obtained from a study of OX40 agonist ivuxolimab in advanced cancers. Study overall: Dose-escalation patients were diagnosed with hepatocellular carcinoma, melanoma, renal cell cancer or head and neck cancer. Study-level findings and limits: Normalized T-cell clonal expansion was also low in some nonresponders. Both blood CD4+ and CD8+ T cells showed clonal growth by week 6 at 0.1 to 3.0 mg/kg.

Worth noting for this clone: The antigen remains unidentified.

TCRdb keeps only in-frame clones here, not all; method: immunoSEQ multiplex PCR. Found here are some 41,000 clones, about 87% of them singletons; the top ten hold about 6.3%. Germline V lookup: CDR1 MNHNS, CDR2 SASEGT. This CDR3 has 15 amino acids. The V gene lost 10 bases and the J gene lost 1 base, with 18 bases spanning the gap. Sequencing was performed on CD4+ or CD8+ T cells sorted from blood, taken in a trial of the OX40 agonist ivuxolimab. The rearrangement joins TRBV6-1 to TRBJ2-3; D is possibly TRBD1 or TRBD2 (6 bases each). This receptor was taken from an adult with an advanced solid tumor such as melanoma, head and neck, liver or kidney cancer. CDR3 residues: CATVGLGGRTDTQYF. The CDR3 DNA is TGTGCCACCGTTGGGCTGGGGGGCCGCACAGATACGCAGTATTTT.